Listed here are 15 T cell receptor beta chains from one sample, sequenced in a study of blood T cell repertoires in COVID-19. Profiled with immunoSEQ multiplex PCR; TCRdb holds only in-frame clones, not every one. Among 100,000 to 150,000 clones listed, 80% to 85% were seen once. Sequences were obtained from peripheral blood. Source of these receptors: a woman aged 30 to 39 who had recovered from COVID-19.

A remark on this clone: The sample contains more than one DNA sequence encoding this CDR3. The chain is built from TRBV6-2 or TRBV6-3 and TRBJ2-2, with a possible D match to TRBD1 (6 bases). This CDR3 contains 13 residues. From germline, CDR1 is MNHEY and CDR2 SVGEGT. V was trimmed by 6 bases and J by 5 bases, leaving 10 bases between them. CDR3 residues: CASSLQGTGELFF. CDR3 sequence (DNA): TGTGCCAGCAGCCTTCAGGGGACCGGGGAGCTGTTTTTT.

This chain connects TRBV11-2 to TRBJ2-5; 7 bases line up with TRBD1. The CDR3 extends over 13 amino acids. The junction had 5 bases not matched to a gene; V was cut back by 5 bases and J by 5 bases. Per the germline V gene, CDR1 is SGHAT and CDR2 is FQNNGV. CDR3 loop: CASSPTGIETQYF. Here the CDR3 DNA reads TGTGCCAGCAGCCCGACAGGGATCGAGACCCAGTACTTC.

This clone appeared a single time. The gene calls are TRBV20-1 and TRBJ2-2; TRBD2 aligns across 11 bases. The CDR3 has 16 residues. The junction had 4 bases not matched to a gene; V was cut back by 3 bases and J by 1 base. Germline values: CDR1 DFQATT, CDR2 SNEGSKA (reference sequence). In nucleotides, the CDR3 is TGCAGTGCTAGTCGTCTAGCGGGGGGGAACACCGGGGAGCTGTTTTTT. It yields the protein CSASRLAGGNTGELFF.

The V and J genes are TRBV16 and TRBJ1-1; D unresolved. Trimming took 0 bases from V and 2 from J, leaving 13 bases between them. CDR1 and CDR2 from the germline V gene are KGHSY and FQNENV. The CDR3 loop spans 16 amino acids. As DNA, the CDR3 is TGTGCCAGCAGCCAATCGCGAACAGCCTTTAACACTGAAGCTTTCTTT. This translates into CASSQSRTAFNTEAFF.

The chain joins TRBV6-6 to TRBJ2-3; TRBD1 might be the D (6 bases). Germline V gene data show CDR1 as MNHNY and CDR2 as SVGAGI (reference sequence). The CDR3 loop spans 16 amino acids. Trimming shortened V by 6 bases and J by 2 bases, and 18 bases separated the two germline ends. CDR3 loop: CASRNGQTSYTDTQYF. The CDR3 DNA sequence: TGTGCCAGCAGGAACGGACAGACCTCGTACACAGATACGCAGTATTTT.

The rearrangement links TRBV18 to TRBJ1-3; a weak D match, TRBD1 (5 bases). Germline-derived CDR1 and CDR2 are KGHSH and LQKENI. V was trimmed by 3 bases and J by 4 bases, leaving 10 bases between them. This CDR3 has 14 amino acids. DNA for the CDR3: TGTGCCAGCTCACCGCCGACAGTAGGAAACACCATATATTTT. It codes for CASSPPTVGNTIYF.

The V gene is TRBV7-8, the J gene TRBJ2-5, with 8 bases that match TRBD1. Per germline, CDR1 SGHVS and CDR2 FQNEAQ. The CDR3 extends over 14 amino acids. The V segment lost 1 base and the J segment 9 bases; nucleotides outside the gene matches: 7. The CDR3 loop reads CASSLVGQVPPQYF. The DNA for the CDR3 is TGTGCCAGCAGCTTAGTGGGACAGGTTCCTCCCCAGTACTTC.

This clone was found once. The chain links TRBV9 to TRBJ1-2; perhaps TRBD1 as D (5 bases). Trimming removed 0 bases from V and 0 bases from J, with 9 bases in between. Germline values: CDR1 SGDLS, CDR2 YYNGEE. This CDR3 is built from 15 residues. The CDR3 DNA reads as TGTGCCAGCAGCGTAGGAAAAGGGGCTAACTATGGCTACACCTTC. Its translation is CASSVGKGANYGYTF. Together with reference TRBV9 and TRBJ1-2, the CDR3 gives the full variable domain: DSGVTQTPKHLITATGQRVTLRCSPRSGDLSVYWYQQSLDQGLQFLIQYYNGEERAKGNILERFSAQQFPDLHSELNLSSLELGDSALYFCASSVGKGANYGYTFGSGTRLTVV.

The V gene is TRBV2, the J gene TRBJ1-2, with 10 bases fitting TRBD1. V shed 8 bases, J shed 5 bases, and the junction held 11 bases outside the gene matches. The CDR3 totals 15 residues. The germline CDR1 and CDR2 sequences are SNHLY and FYNNEI. The DNA for the CDR3 is TGTGCCAGCGGTGGAAGACAGGGGGCGAAGTATGGCTACACCTTC. The encoded protein is CASGGRQGAKYGYTF.

V is TRBV7-9 and J is TRBJ1-1; D is uncertain. There are 14 residues in the CDR3. Trimming cost V 5 bases and J 1 base, with 11 bases left between them. Germline CDR1 is SEHNR and CDR2 is FQNEAQ (reference sequence). The DNA for the CDR3 is TGTGCCAGCAGCGAGTCCAACCCGAACACTGAAGCTTTCTTT. Its translation is CASSESNPNTEAFF.

The V gene is TRBV5-4, the J gene TRBJ2-7; TRBD2 matches 9 bases. The CDR3 extends over 13 amino acids. Trimming removed 6 bases from V and 2 bases from J; junction bases left unmatched: 3. Germline CDR1 SGHNT, CDR2 YYREEE (reference sequence). The CDR3 sequence: CASKPSGAYEQYF. The CDR3 DNA sequence: TGTGCCAGCAAACCTAGCGGGGCCTACGAGCAGTACTTC.

The chain carries TRBV11-2 and TRBJ2-3; 12 positions match TRBD2. V shed 5 bases and J 3 bases; nucleotides not matched to a gene: 3. This CDR3 contains 15 residues. CDR1 is SGHAT and CDR2 is FQNNGV in the germline V gene. Here the CDR3 DNA reads TGTGCCAGCAGCGACACTAGCGGGAGGACAGATACGCAGTATTTT. Protein product: CASSDTSGRTDTQYF.

V is TRBV2 and J is TRBJ2-5; tentatively, D is TRBD2 (6 bases). This CDR3 contains 10 residues. Germline-derived CDR1 and CDR2 are SNHLY and FYNNEI. The CDR3 nucleotides read TGTGCAACCGGGGGAGAGACCCAGTACTTC. Residues: CATGGETQYF.

The chain couples TRBV19 to TRBJ2-7; weak D call: TRBD1 (5 bases). Germline CDR1 reads LNHDA; CDR2 reads SQIVND (reference sequence). The CDR3 is made up of 14 amino acids. V was trimmed by 5 bases and J by 4 bases, leaving 15 bases between them. The CDR3 loop is CASSFGQGTYEQYF. The CDR3 DNA is TGTGCCAGTAGTTTCGGGCAGGGTACTTACGAGCAGTACTTC.

The chain recombines TRBV3-1 (or the pseudogene TRBV3-2) with TRBJ2-2; 12 positions match TRBD2. CDR1 and CDR2 (germline): LGHDT, YNNKEL (reference sequence). Trimming removed 4 bases from V and 0 bases from J; junction bases left unmatched: 6. The CDR3 has 18 amino acids. CDR3 loop: CASSLRLAGAANTGELFF. The CDR3 coding sequence is TGTGCCAGCAGCCTTCGACTAGCGGGGGCCGCGAACACCGGGGAGCTGTTTTTT.